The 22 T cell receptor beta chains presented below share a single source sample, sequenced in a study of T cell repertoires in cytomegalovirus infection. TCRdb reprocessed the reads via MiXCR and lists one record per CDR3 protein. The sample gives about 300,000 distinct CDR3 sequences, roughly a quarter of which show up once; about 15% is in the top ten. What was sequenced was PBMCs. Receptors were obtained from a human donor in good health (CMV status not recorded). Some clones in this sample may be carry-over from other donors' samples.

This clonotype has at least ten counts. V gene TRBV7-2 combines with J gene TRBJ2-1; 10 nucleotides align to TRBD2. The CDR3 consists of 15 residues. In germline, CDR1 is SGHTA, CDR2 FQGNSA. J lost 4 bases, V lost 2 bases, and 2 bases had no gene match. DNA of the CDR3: TGTGCCAGCAGCTTACTAGCGGGGGCATACAATGAGCAGTTCTTC. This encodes CASSLLAGAYNEQFF.

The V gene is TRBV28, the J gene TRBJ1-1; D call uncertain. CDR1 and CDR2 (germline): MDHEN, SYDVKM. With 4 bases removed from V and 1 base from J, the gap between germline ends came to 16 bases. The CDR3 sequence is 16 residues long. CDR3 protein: CASSSIRVSRNTEAFF. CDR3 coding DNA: TGTGCCAGCAGTTCGATTCGTGTAAGTCGGAACACTGAAGCTTTCTTT.

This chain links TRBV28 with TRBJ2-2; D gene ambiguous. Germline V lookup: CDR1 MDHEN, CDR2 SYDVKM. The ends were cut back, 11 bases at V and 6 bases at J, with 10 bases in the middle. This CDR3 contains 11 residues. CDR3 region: CAPTLPGELFF. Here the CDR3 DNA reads TGTGCCCCCACTTTACCCGGGGAGCTGTTTTTT.

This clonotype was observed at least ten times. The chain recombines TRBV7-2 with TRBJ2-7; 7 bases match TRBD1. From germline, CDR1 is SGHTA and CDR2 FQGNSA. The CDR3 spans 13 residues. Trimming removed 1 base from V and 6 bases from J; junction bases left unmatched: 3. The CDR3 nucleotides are TGTGCCAGCAGCTTAGATTGGGACAGCGAGCAGTACTTC. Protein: CASSLDWDSEQYF.

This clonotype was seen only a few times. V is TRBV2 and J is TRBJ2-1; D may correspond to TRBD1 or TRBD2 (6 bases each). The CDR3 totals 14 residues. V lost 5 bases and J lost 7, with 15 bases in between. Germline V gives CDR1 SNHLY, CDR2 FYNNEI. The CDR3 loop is CASSIGGQRNEQFF. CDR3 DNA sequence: TGTGCCAGCAGTATAGGGGGGCAACGGAATGAGCAGTTCTTC.

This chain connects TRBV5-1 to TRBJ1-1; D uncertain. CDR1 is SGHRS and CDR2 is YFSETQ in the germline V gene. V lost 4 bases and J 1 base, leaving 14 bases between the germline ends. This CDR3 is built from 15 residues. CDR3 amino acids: CASSPQWTANTEAFF. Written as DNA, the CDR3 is TGCGCCAGCAGCCCCCAGTGGACGGCGAACACTGAAGCTTTCTTT. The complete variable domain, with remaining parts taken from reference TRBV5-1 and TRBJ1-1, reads KAGVTQTPRYLIKTRGQQVTLSCSPISGHRSVSWYQQTPGQGLQFLFEYFSETQRNKGNFPGRFSGRQFSNSRSEMNVSTLELGDSALYLCASSPQWTANTEAFFGQGTRLTVV.

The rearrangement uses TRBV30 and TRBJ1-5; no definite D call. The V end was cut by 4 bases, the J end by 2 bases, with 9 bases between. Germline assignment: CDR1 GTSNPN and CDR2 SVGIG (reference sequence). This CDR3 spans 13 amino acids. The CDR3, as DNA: TGTGCCTGGACAGGCGACGGCAATCAGCCCCAGCATTTT. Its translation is CAWTGDGNQPQHF.

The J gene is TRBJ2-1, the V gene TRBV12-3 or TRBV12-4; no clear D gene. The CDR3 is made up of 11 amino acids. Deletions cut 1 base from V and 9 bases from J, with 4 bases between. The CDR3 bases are TGTGCCAGCAGTTTAGATGTTGAGCAGTTCTTC. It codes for CASSLDVEQFF.

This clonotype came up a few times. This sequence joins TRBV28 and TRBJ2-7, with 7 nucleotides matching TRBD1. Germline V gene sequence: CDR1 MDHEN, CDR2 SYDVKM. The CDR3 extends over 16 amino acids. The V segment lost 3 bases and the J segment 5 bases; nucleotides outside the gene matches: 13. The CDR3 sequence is CASSLTGPNYYHEQYF. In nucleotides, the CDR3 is TGTGCCAGCAGTTTGACAGGGCCCAATTACTACCACGAGCAGTACTTC.

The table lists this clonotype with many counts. CDR3 sequence reads: CASGGNEQFF. CDR3 coding DNA: TGTGCCAGCGGGGGGAATGAGCAGTTCTTC. The V call is TRBV7-9, the J call TRBJ2-1; D might be TRBD2 (6 bases). This CDR3 contains 10 residues. Trimming left V 8 bases short and J 7 bases short, with 6 bases between. Germline V gene data show CDR1 as SEHNR and CDR2 as FQNEAQ (reference sequence).

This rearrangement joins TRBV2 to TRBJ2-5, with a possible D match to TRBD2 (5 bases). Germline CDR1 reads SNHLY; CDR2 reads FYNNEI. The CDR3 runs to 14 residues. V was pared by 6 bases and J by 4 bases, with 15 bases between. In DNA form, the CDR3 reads TGTGCCAGCAGAGCTCGACTTCGGGGAGAGACCCAGTACTTC. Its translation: CASRARLRGETQYF.

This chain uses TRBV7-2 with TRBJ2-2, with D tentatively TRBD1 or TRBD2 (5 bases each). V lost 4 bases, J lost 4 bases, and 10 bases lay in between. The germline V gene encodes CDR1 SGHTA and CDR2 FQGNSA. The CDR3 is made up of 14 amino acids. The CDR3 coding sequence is TGTGCCAGCAGCTCCGGGGCGGGCACCGGGGAGCTGTTTTTT. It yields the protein CASSSGAGTGELFF.

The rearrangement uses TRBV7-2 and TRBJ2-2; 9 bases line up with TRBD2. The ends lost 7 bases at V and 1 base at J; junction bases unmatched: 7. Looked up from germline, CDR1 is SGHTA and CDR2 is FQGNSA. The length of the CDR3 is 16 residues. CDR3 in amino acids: CASINGLAKNTGELFF. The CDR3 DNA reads TGTGCCAGCATAAACGGACTAGCGAAGAACACCGGGGAGCTGTTTTTT. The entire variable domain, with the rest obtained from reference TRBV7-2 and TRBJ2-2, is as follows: GAGVSQSPSNKVTEKGKDVELRCDPISGHTALYWYRQSLGQGLEFLIYFQGNSAPDKSGLPSDRFSAERTGGSVSTLTIQRTQQEDSAVYLCASINGLAKNTGELFFGEGSRLTVL.

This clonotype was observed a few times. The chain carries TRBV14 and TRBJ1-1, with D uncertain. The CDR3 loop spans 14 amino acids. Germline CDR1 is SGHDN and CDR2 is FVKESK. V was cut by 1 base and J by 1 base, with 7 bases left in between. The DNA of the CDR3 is TGTGCCAGCAGCCAAGGGTTCACGAACACTGAAGCTTTCTTT. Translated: CASSQGFTNTEAFF.

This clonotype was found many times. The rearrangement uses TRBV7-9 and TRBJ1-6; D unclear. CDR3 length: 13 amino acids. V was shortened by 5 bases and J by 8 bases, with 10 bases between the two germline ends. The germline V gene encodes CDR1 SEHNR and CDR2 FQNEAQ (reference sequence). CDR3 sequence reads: CASSPLHDSPLHF. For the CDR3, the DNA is TGTGCCAGCAGCCCCCTCCATGATTCACCCCTCCACTTT.

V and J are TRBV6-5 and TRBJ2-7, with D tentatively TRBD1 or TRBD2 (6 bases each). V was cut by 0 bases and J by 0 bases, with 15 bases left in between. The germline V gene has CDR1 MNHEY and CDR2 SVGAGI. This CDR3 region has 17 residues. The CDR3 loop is CASSYSRGPTSSYEQYF. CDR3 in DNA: TGTGCCAGCAGTTACTCTCGGGGGCCCACGAGCTCCTACGAGCAGTACTTC.

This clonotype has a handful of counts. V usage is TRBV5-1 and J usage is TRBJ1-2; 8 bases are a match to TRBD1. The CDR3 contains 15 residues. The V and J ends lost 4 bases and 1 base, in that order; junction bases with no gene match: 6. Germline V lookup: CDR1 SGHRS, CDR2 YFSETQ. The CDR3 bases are TGCGCCAGCAGCCTAGGGACAGGCGTTAACTATGGCTACACCTTC. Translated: CASSLGTGVNYGYTF.

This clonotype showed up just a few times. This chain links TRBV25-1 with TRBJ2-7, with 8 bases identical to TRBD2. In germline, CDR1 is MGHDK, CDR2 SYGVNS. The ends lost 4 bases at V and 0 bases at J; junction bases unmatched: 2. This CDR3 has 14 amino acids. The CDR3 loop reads CASSVGGASYEQYF. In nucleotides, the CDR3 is TGTGCCAGCAGTGTCGGGGGGGCCTCCTACGAGCAGTACTTC.

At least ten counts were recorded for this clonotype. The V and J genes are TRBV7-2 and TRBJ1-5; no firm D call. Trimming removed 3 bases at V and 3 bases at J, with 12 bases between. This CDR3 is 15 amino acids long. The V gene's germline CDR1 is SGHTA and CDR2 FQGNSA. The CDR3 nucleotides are TGTGCCAGCAGCTTGGTTGCGGTCCCCAATCAGCCCCAGCATTTT. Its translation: CASSLVAVPNQPQHF. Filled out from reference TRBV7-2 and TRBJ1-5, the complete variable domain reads GAGVSQSPSNKVTEKGKDVELRCDPISGHTALYWYRQSLGQGLEFLIYFQGNSAPDKSGLPSDRFSAERTGGSVSTLTIQRTQQEDSAVYLCASSLVAVPNQPQHFGDGTRLSIL.

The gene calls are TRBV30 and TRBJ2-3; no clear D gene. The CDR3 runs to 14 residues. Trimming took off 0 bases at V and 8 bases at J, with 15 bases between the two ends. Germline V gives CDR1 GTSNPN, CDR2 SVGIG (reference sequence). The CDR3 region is CAWSVSAPAFTQYF. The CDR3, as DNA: TGTGCCTGGAGTGTATCCGCCCCAGCGTTTACGCAGTATTTT.

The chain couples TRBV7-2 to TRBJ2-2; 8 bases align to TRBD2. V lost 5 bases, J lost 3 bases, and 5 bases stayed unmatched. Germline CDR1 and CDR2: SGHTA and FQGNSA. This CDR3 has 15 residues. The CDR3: CASSPGGADTGELFF. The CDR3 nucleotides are TGTGCCAGCAGCCCCGGGGGGGCGGACACCGGGGAGCTGTTTTTT.

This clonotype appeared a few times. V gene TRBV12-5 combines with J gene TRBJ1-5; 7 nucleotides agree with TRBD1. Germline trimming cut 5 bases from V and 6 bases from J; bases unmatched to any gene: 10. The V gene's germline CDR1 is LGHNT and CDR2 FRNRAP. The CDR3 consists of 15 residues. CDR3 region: CASGLHTGEIQPQHF. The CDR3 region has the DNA TGTGCTAGTGGTCTACACACAGGGGAGATTCAGCCCCAGCATTTT.